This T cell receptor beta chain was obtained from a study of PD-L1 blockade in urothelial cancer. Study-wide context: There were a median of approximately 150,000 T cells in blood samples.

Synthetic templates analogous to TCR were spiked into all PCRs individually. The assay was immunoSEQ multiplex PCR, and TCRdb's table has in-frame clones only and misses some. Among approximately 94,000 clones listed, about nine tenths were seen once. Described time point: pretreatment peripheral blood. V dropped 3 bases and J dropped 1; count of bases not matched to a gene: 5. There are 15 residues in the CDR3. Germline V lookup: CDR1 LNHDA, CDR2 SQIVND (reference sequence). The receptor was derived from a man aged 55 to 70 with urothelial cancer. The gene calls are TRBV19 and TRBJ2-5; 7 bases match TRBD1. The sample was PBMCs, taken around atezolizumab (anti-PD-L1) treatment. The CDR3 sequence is CASSITGTAQETQYF. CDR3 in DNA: TGTGCCAGTAGTATCACCGGGACAGCCCAAGAGACCCAGTACTTC.